This T cell receptor (beta chain) was sequenced for a study of T cells in Graves' hyperthyroidism and ophthalmopathy. With 6 bases clipped from V and 4 bases from J, the junction kept 6 bases outside the gene matches. The CDR3 has 13 residues. Germline V gene data show CDR1 as SQVTM and CDR2 as ANQGSEA. This clonotype was counted at least ten times. As yet, its antigen is unknown. No ophthalmopathy progression within 18 months constituted stable Graves' hyperthyroidism. Those with hyperthyroidism were 18 to 65 years old, newly diagnosed, and ill for under 2 months. Amplification yielded TCR beta CDR3 regions, with RNA transcripts as the source. When the TCR CDR3 underwent first-round RT-PCR, the HTBI primer set was used. TCRdb analysed the multiplex PCR reads with MiXCR anew, one entry per CDR3 protein. Of hundreds of thousands of distinct CDR3 sequences in the sample, 19% were seen once. The study, taken as a whole, reports: Ophthalmopathy cases were set apart from stable hyperthyroidism by a 13 V-J model.

Input material: blood. The clonotype originates from a woman aged 18-29 years with Graves' hyperthyroidism. This chain uses TRBV29-1 with TRBJ1-2, with TRBD1 matching 9 bases. The DNA for the CDR3 is TGCAGCGTGGAAACAGGGGGCGGCTATGGCTACACCTTC. Translation gives CSVETGGGYGYTF.